Following are 17 T cell receptor beta chains from one sample sequenced in a study of CD8 T cells in Susac syndrome. The RNA, roughly 0.5 to 1 ug, was put through reverse transcription using random hexamers. TCRdb reprocessed the immunoSEQ multiplex PCR reads with MiXCR, giving one entry per CDR3 protein. The sample yields about 200,000 distinct CDR3 sequences, roughly nine tenths seen once. Sequences were obtained from CD4+ T cells from PBMCs. These receptors were taken from a human donor with Susac syndrome.

The chain employs TRBV7-9 and TRBJ2-7, with 7 bases lining up with TRBD1. Trimming at V came to 7 bases and at J to 2 bases, leaving 5 bases not matched to a gene. There are 13 residues in the CDR3. CDR1 SEHNR and CDR2 FQNEAQ come from the germline V gene (reference sequence). CDR3 in amino acids: CASTKTGPYEQYF. CDR3 DNA: TGTGCCAGCACCAAGACAGGGCCCTACGAGCAGTACTTC.

The J gene is TRBJ2-5, the V gene TRBV30; 7 bases line up with TRBD2. The junction had 7 bases not matched to a gene; V was cut back by 5 bases and J by 4 bases. This CDR3 has 13 amino acids. Per the germline V gene, CDR1 is GTSNPN and CDR2 is SVGIG (reference sequence). The CDR3 DNA sequence: TGTGCCTGGCGGGGGGATTTCCTAGAGACCCAGTACTTC. Translating it yields CAWRGDFLETQYF.

The rearrangement uses TRBV6-6 and TRBJ1-2, with 10 bases identical to TRBD1. Per the germline V gene, CDR1 is MNHNY and CDR2 is SVGAGI (reference sequence). Losses at the gene ends were 6 bases for V and 4 bases for J; bases not matched to a gene: 8. The CDR3 consists of 15 residues. The CDR3 sequence is CASRPGQGEGYGYTF. CDR3 sequence (DNA): TGTGCCAGCAGACCTGGACAGGGGGAAGGCTATGGCTACACCTTC.

In this sample, this clonotype turned up once. This chain uses TRBV7-9 with TRBJ2-7; D call uncertain. The CDR3 sequence is 14 residues long. Trimming took 1 base from V and 0 from J, leaving 7 bases between them. Germline values: CDR1 SEHNR, CDR2 FQNEAQ (reference sequence). The chain's CDR3 is CASSLEADSYEQYF. The CDR3 nucleotides read TGTGCCAGCAGCTTAGAGGCGGACTCCTACGAGCAGTACTTC.

Written as DNA, the CDR3 is TGCGCCAGCAGCTTGGGGACAGCATCCTACGAGCAGTACTTC. Its translation: CASSLGTASYEQYF. This rearrangement joins TRBV5-1 to TRBJ2-7; possibly TRBD1 for D (6 bases). There are 14 residues in the CDR3. Germline V gives CDR1 SGHRS, CDR2 YFSETQ. V lost 0 bases and J lost 1, with 8 bases in between.

The rearrangement uses TRBV4-1 and TRBJ2-7; TRBD1 matches 11 bases. Per the germline V gene, CDR1 is MGHRA and CDR2 is YSYEKL. Germline trimming cut 2 bases from V and 7 bases from J; bases unmatched to any gene: 13. This CDR3 has 17 residues. DNA for the CDR3: TGCGCCAGCAGCCAATCCCTAAACGGGGACAGGGGGGGGGAGCAGTACTTC. Its translation: CASSQSLNGDRGGEQYF.

This sequence joins TRBV5-4 and TRBJ2-3, with D possibly being TRBD1 or TRBD2 (5 bases each). The germline gives CDR1 SGHNT, CDR2 YYREEE (reference sequence). CDR3 length equals 13 residues. The V gene lost 4 bases and the J gene lost 3 bases, with 9 bases spanning the gap. Here the CDR3 reads CASSGTLTDTQYF. CDR3 sequence (DNA): TGTGCCAGCAGCGGGACGCTGACAGATACGCAGTATTTT.

The chain links TRBV28 to TRBJ2-5; D gene unclear. The V end was cut by 10 bases, the J end by 2 bases, with 11 bases between. Germline CDR1 MDHEN, CDR2 SYDVKM. The CDR3 spans 12 residues. The CDR3 sequence: CAIRRSQETQYF. CDR3 coding DNA: TGTGCCATCAGACGGTCTCAAGAGACCCAGTACTTC.

The rearrangement uses TRBV7-9 and TRBJ2-1, with TRBD1 matching 9 bases. V dropped 7 bases and J dropped 0; count of bases not matched to a gene: 4. The V gene's germline CDR1 is SEHNR and CDR2 FQNEAQ (reference sequence). This CDR3 has 15 amino acids. The CDR3 DNA reads as TGTGCCAGCAAAGGACAGGGGAGCTCCTACAATGAGCAGTTCTTC. This gives the protein CASKGQGSSYNEQFF.

The rearrangement links TRBV28 to TRBJ2-2, with 8 bases identical to TRBD2. Germline V gives CDR1 MDHEN, CDR2 SYDVKM. CDR3 length: 15 residues. The J segment lost 5 bases and the V segment lost 5 bases, leaving 7 bases of the junction unmatched. The CDR3 nucleotides read TGTGCCAGCAGTACTCCGGGACTAGTGACCGGGGAGCTGTTTTTT. Protein: CASSTPGLVTGELFF.

This chain links TRBV24-1 with TRBJ2-5; 9 nucleotides line up with TRBD2. The CDR3 has 13 residues. The V segment lost 7 bases and the J segment 5 bases; nucleotides outside the gene matches: 4. Germline CDR1 is KGHDR and CDR2 is SFDVKD. CDR3 amino acids: CATRNSGSETQYF. CDR3 in DNA: TGTGCCACCAGAAATAGCGGGAGTGAGACCCAGTACTTC.

The chain carries TRBV4-1 and TRBJ1-5; the D gene is possibly TRBD1 (5 bases). V was clipped by 0 bases and J by 4 bases, with 13 bases between them. Germline V gives CDR1 MGHRA, CDR2 YSYEKL. The CDR3 length is 16 residues. The CDR3 is CASSQDLIEGNQPQHF. The CDR3 DNA follows: TGCGCCAGCAGCCAAGACCTTATCGAGGGGAATCAGCCCCAGCATTTT.

The J gene is TRBJ1-1, the V gene TRBV5-1; possibly TRBD1 for D (5 bases). Germline V CDR1 and CDR2: SGHRS, YFSETQ. Trimming removed 4 bases from V and 5 bases from J, with 15 bases in between. The CDR3 extends over 14 amino acids. The CDR3 bases are TGCGCCAGCAGCACCGGGGGGAGTGGTACTGAAGCTTTCTTT. Its protein product is CASSTGGSGTEAFF.

The chain recombines TRBV9 with TRBJ1-6; D is undetermined. Germline V gives CDR1 SGDLS, CDR2 YYNGEE. The CDR3 is made up of 13 amino acids. Trimming removed 3 bases at V and 6 bases at J, with 7 bases between. The CDR3 region is CASSADSNSPLHF. Here the CDR3 DNA reads TGTGCCAGCAGCGCAGATTCTAATTCACCCCTCCACTTT. The variable domain in full, completed from reference TRBV9 and TRBJ1-6, reads DSGVTQTPKHLITATGQRVTLRCSPRSGDLSVYWYQQSLDQGLQFLIQYYNGEERAKGNILERFSAQQFPDLHSELNLSSLELGDSALYFCASSADSNSPLHFGNGTRLTVT.

This clonotype was observed once. This rearrangement joins TRBV2 to TRBJ2-3, with 12 bases fitting TRBD2. Germline CDR1 SNHLY, CDR2 FYNNEI. J lost 10 bases, V lost 4 bases, and 9 bases had no gene match. The CDR3 extends over 15 amino acids. CDR3 sequence reads: CASSGLAGGLEAQYF. The CDR3 DNA reads as TGTGCCAGCAGTGGGCTAGCGGGAGGGCTTGAGGCGCAGTATTTT.

V usage is TRBV20-1 and J usage is TRBJ2-1; D is uncertain. Deletions cut 2 bases from V and 0 bases from J, with 8 bases between. The CDR3 loop spans 14 amino acids. CDR1 is DFQATT, CDR2 SNEGSKA, per germline (reference sequence). The DNA for the CDR3 is TGCAGTGCTAGAAGGTTTAGCTCCTACAATGAGCAGTTCTTC. Its translation: CSARRFSSYNEQFF.

The chain is built from TRBV19 and TRBJ1-2; weak D call: TRBD1 (6 bases). V was clipped by 4 bases and J by 2 bases, with 17 bases between them. CDR1 and CDR2 from the germline V gene are LNHDA and SQIVND (reference sequence). CDR3 length: 16 amino acids. The CDR3 DNA sequence: TGTGCCAGTAGTAAACAAGACAGGCTACAGAACTATGGCTACACCTTC. Translating gives CASSKQDRLQNYGYTF.